This paragraph covers one TCR beta chain sequence. The sample comes from a study of T cell clones after liver transplantation. At the level of the study: TCRbeta sequencing after a pre-transplant mixed lymphocyte reaction identified graft-donor-reactive clones, later tracked in post-transplant blood.

The CDR3 runs 14 residues. V was pared by 6 bases and J by 3 bases, with 4 bases of the junction left unmatched. Germline values: CDR1 MNHEY, CDR2 SMNVEV (reference sequence). Profiling relied on immunoSEQ multiplex PCR, and the TCRdb table lists in-frame clones only, not all of them. The sample includes over 50,000 clones, about 86% of them seen just once. This sequence originates from a human patient who received a liver transplant. Some T cells may be supplied by the graft donor. This sequence joins TRBV27 and TRBJ2-1, with TRBD2 matching 8 bases. Source: CD8+ T cells from blood, taken 12 months after liver transplant. CDR3 region: CASRTGLGYNEQFF. In DNA, the CDR3 is TGTGCCAGCAGAACGGGACTAGGCTACAATGAGCAGTTCTTC.